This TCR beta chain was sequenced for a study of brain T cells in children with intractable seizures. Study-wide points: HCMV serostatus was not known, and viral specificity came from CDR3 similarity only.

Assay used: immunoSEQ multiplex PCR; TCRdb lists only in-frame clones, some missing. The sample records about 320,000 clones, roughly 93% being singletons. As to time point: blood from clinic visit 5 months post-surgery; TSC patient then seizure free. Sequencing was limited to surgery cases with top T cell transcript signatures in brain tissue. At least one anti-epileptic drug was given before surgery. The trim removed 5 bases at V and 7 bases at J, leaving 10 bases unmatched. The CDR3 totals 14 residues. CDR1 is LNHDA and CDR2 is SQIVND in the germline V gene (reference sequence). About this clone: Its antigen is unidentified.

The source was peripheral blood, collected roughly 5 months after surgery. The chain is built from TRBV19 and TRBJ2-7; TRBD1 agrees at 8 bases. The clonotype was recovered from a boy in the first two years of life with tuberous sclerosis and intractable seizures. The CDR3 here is CASSRTGGSREQYF. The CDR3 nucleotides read TGTGCCAGTAGTCGAACAGGGGGTTCGCGTGAGCAGTACTTC.